This TCR beta chain was identified during a study of CD8+CD57+ T cells in acquired aplastic anemia. The overall study: Yields of DNA that came from sorted CD4+ and CD8+ cells averaged about 3.3 ug. Whole-study results and caveats: Patients were compared with controls for CD8+ Simpson's diversity, and no significant difference emerged. Overlapping CD8+ CDR3 repertoires of patients and controls contained approximately 28 shared sequences.

This clonotype was seen many times. Its specificity is unknown. Patients who underwent sequencing had shown CD8+CD57+ cell expansion by flow cytometry. With no exception, the patients had severe acquired aplastic anemia. CDR3 and TCR beta VDJ profiling relied on a genomic DNA template. TCRdb ran MiXCR on the reads and lists one entry per CDR3 protein. The sample has 150,000 to 200,000 distinct CDR3 sequences, around half seen once. CDR1 SGHAT and CDR2 FQNNGV come from the germline V gene. This CDR3 spans 16 amino acids. With 0 bases removed from V and 6 bases from J, the gap between germline ends came to 15 bases.

The specimen was sorted CD4+, CD8+, or CD8+CD57+ T cells (not recorded which) from PBMCs. The gene calls are TRBV11-2 and TRBJ2-1; D is perhaps TRBD1 or TRBD2 (6 bases each). This TCR was sampled from a human donor with aplastic anemia. The CDR3 DNA is TGTGCCAGCAGCTTAGATAGGCCCAGGGGAGGCAATGAGCAGTTCTTC. Translation: CASSLDRPRGGNEQFF.